Following are 14 T cell receptor beta chains from one sample sequenced in a study of T cells in Graves' hyperthyroidism and ophthalmopathy. Amplified regions were TCR beta CDR3 sequences from RNA transcripts. The HTBI primer set served for first-round RT-PCR of the TCR CDR3. TCRdb reanalysed the multiplex PCR reads using MiXCR and keeps one entry per CDR3 protein. The profile shows around 800,000 distinct CDR3 sequences, about 38% of them singletons. Sequencing was done on a sample of blood. Receptors were obtained from a man aged 18 to 30 with Graves' hyperthyroidism.

This clonotype was seen a handful of times. The CDR3 bases are TGTGCCAGTAGTATGGGACAGGGGCACACAGATACGCAGTATTTT. This gives the protein CASSMGQGHTDTQYF. The V gene is TRBV19, the J gene TRBJ2-3; 10 bases are shared with TRBD1. Trimming cost V 3 bases and J 2 bases; bases outside gene matches: 2. CDR3 length equals 15 residues. CDR1 is LNHDA, CDR2 SQIVND, per germline (reference sequence).

The chain combines TRBV12-3 or TRBV12-4 with TRBJ2-7; 7 bases line up with TRBD1. The CDR3 covers 16 residues. The V gene end was trimmed by 4 bases and the J gene end by 6 bases; junction bases not matched to a gene: 15. The CDR3 region has the DNA TGTGCCAGCAGTTACTCGGCGACAGGGAGTTTATCCGAGCAGTACTTC. It codes for CASSYSATGSLSEQYF.

The chain has TRBV2 and TRBJ2-5; D assignment may be TRBD1 or TRBD2 (6 bases each). The germline V gene has CDR1 SNHLY and CDR2 FYNNEI. The CDR3 extends over 16 amino acids. The V end lost 8 bases, the J end lost 5 bases, and 24 bases lay between the germline ends. This chain's CDR3 is CASASQLALGGETQYF. Written as DNA, the CDR3 is TGTGCCAGCGCTTCCCAACTAGCACTGGGGGGCGAGACCCAGTACTTC.

The chain recombines TRBV6-5 with TRBJ1-2; D unclear. V lost 0 bases and J lost 4, with 15 bases in between. The CDR3 spans 16 residues. Per the germline V gene, CDR1 is MNHEY and CDR2 is SVGAGI. In DNA, the CDR3 is TGTGCCAGCAGTTACTCGGGGATCTCGGAGACCTATGGCTACACCTTC. Encoded protein: CASSYSGISETYGYTF.

The chain is built from TRBV7-2 and TRBJ2-5; 10 bases are shared with TRBD1. Germline V lookup: CDR1 SGHTA, CDR2 FQGNSA. The V and J ends lost 4 bases and 9 bases, in that order; junction bases with no gene match: 8. This CDR3 comprises 14 residues. DNA of the CDR3: TGTGCCAGCAGCTCGACAGGGGGCAATCAGCCCCAGTACTTC. Its translation: CASSSTGGNQPQYF.

The V call is TRBV25-1, the J call TRBJ1-4, with TRBD1 matching 9 bases. Germline CDR1 MGHDK, CDR2 SYGVNS. V shed 11 bases and J 8 bases; nucleotides not matched to a gene: 6. CDR3 size: 12 residues. As DNA, the CDR3 is TGTGCCTTGACAGGGGGGGGAGAAAAACTGTTTTTT. It is translated as CALTGGGEKLFF.

On this clonotype: This CDR3 is missing its conserved last phenylalanine or tryptophan, likely due to a read error. The DNA is omitted, as the CDR3 cannot be located on it reliably, and the CDR3 follows TCRdb's listing. This chain links TRBV9 with TRBJ1-1; the D segment call TRBD1 is taken from the table without a DNA check. The CDR3 spans 8 residues, counting both ends. CDR1 and CDR2 from the germline V gene are SGDLS and YYNGEE. The CDR3: CASSVGGR.

This clonotype appeared many times. V gene TRBV2 combines with J gene TRBJ2-7; D unresolved. The CDR3 loop spans 12 amino acids. CDR1 SNHLY and CDR2 FYNNEI come from the germline V gene. Between the trimmed V and J ends, which lost 10 bases and 0 bases, there was a span of 10 bases. The CDR3 DNA reads TGTGCCACCCTAGGCCCCTCCTACGAGCAGTACTTC. This encodes CATLGPSYEQYF.

The chain couples TRBV2 to TRBJ2-7; tentatively, D is TRBD2 (5 bases). V lost 3 bases, J lost 3 bases, and 15 bases lay in between. CDR3 size: 15 residues. Germline CDR1 reads SNHLY; CDR2 reads FYNNEI. CDR3 in DNA: TGTGCCAGCAGTGACTTAACGGGGAAGAACTACGAGCAGTACTTC. Protein sequence: CASSDLTGKNYEQYF.

This clonotype has more than one count but fewer than ten. The chain combines TRBV9 with TRBJ2-7, with 8 bases identical to TRBD2. V shed 0 bases and J 7 bases; nucleotides not matched to a gene: 9. The CDR3 length is 15 residues. Looked up from germline, CDR1 is SGDLS and CDR2 is YYNGEE. The CDR3 sequence is CASSVEGTSKEEQYF. Written as DNA, the CDR3 is TGTGCCAGCAGCGTAGAAGGGACTAGTAAGGAAGAGCAGTACTTC.

This clonotype has a handful of counts. The CDR3 nucleotides read TGTGCCAGCAGCTTATTACCGGGGGAACCTTCCTACGAGCAGTACTTC. This translates into CASSLLPGEPSYEQYF. The chain combines TRBV7-9 with TRBJ2-7; D is possibly TRBD2 (6 bases). V gave up 2 bases and J gave up 1 base, with 15 bases separating them. Germline V gene sequence: CDR1 SEHNR, CDR2 FQNEAQ (reference sequence). CDR3 length: 16 amino acids.

Many counts were recorded for this clonotype. V is TRBV2 and J is TRBJ1-6, with D unclear. Germline V gene lookup returns CDR1 SNHLY and CDR2 FYNNEI. This CDR3 region has 11 residues. V was clipped by 2 bases and J by 12 bases, with 5 bases between them. CDR3 in DNA: TGTGCCAGCAGTGAAATTAAACCCCTCCACTTT. Translated, it gives CASSEIKPLHF.

This chain connects TRBV9 to TRBJ2-5; 15 nucleotides align to TRBD2. J lost 5 bases, V lost 6 bases, and 11 bases had no gene match. This CDR3 has 17 residues. The V gene's germline CDR1 is SGDLS and CDR2 YYNGEE. This chain's CDR3 is CASTSRTSGRARETQYF. The CDR3 bases are TGTGCCAGCACCTCCCGGACTAGCGGGAGGGCCCGCGAGACCCAGTACTTC.

The J gene is TRBJ1-1, the V gene TRBV29-1; TRBD1 matches 8 bases. The CDR3 is 11 residues long. The germline CDR1 and CDR2 sequences are SQVTM and ANQGSEA. The V and J ends lost 8 bases and 9 bases, in that order; junction bases with no gene match: 8. This CDR3 reads CSLGTGNQAFF. CDR3 nucleotides: TGCAGCTTGGGGACAGGCAACCAAGCTTTCTTT.